These 32 T cell receptor beta chains were all obtained from the same sample, sequenced in a study of regulatory T cells in long-lasting Graves disease. Arm-PCR of CDR3 regions with iRepertoire HTBI primers generated TCR beta libraries. TCRdb called the multiplex PCR reads again in MiXCR, with one record for every CDR3 protein. This table has hundreds of thousands of distinct CDR3 sequences, 13% appearing once. The sample's time point: newly diagnosed GD, antithyroid drugs for less than 3 months. The TCR library used RNA extracted from PBMCs. The same sample was also studied in work on T cells in Graves' hyperthyroidism and ophthalmopathy.

The starting material was peripheral blood mononuclear cells (PBMCs), obtained at new diagnosis, from a patient treated with antithyroid drugs. These receptors came from a man in his thirties or forties with Graves disease.

This clonotype was seen repeatedly, ten times or more. V usage is TRBV7-9 and J usage is TRBJ1-5, with D possibly TRBD1 on 6 matching bases. The CDR3 is 13 residues long. Looked up from germline, CDR1 is SEHNR and CDR2 is FQNEAQ (reference sequence). Trimming stripped 5 bases from V and 5 bases from J, with 10 bases between. For the CDR3, the DNA is TGTGCCAGCAGCCCAAGGGGGGATCAGCCCCAGCATTTT. Translation: CASSPRGDQPQHF.

The rearrangement joins TRBV4-1 to TRBJ2-7; D might be TRBD2 (6 bases). CDR1 is MGHRA and CDR2 is YSYEKL in the germline V gene. This CDR3 has 15 residues. Trimming cost V 1 base and J 1 base, with 11 bases left between them. The CDR3 nucleotides are TGCGCCAGCAGCCAAGGACTGGGGGGTTCCTACGAGCAGTACTTC. This gives the protein CASSQGLGGSYEQYF.

This rearrangement joins TRBV15 to TRBJ1-6; TRBD1 might be the D (5 bases). The germline V gene encodes CDR1 LNHNV and CDR2 YYDKDF (reference sequence). The CDR3 is made up of 14 amino acids. With 5 bases removed from V and 8 bases from J, the gap between germline ends came to 13 bases. CDR3 in DNA: TGTGCCACCAGCGAAACCAGGACACATTCACCCCTCCACTTT. Its translation is CATSETRTHSPLHF.

This clonotype was observed at least ten times. The chain joins TRBV12-3 or TRBV12-4 to TRBJ1-5; D perhaps matches TRBD1 (5 bases). The CDR3 consists of 13 residues. Trimming shortened V by 7 bases and J by 8 bases, and 15 bases separated the two germline ends. The CDR3, as DNA: TGTGCCAGCAAGGGGACGGGCTTGGAGCCCCAGCATTTT. Protein sequence: CASKGTGLEPQHF.

Of note for this clonotype: A clone one base away is much larger, so this may be a read error. The chain joins TRBV12-3 or TRBV12-4 to TRBJ2-1; D possibly corresponds to TRBD1 (5 bases). The CDR3 is made up of 14 amino acids. CDR3 DNA sequence: TGTGCCGGCAGTTTCCGAGAATCAGGGATCGAGCAGTTCTTC. Residues: CAGSFRESGIEQFF.

This clonotype was seen only a few times. The rearrangement uses TRBV5-6 and TRBJ2-1; 9 nucleotides agree with TRBD2. This CDR3 contains 15 residues. Germline V gene data show CDR1 as SGHDT and CDR2 as YYEEEE. V was pared by 2 bases and J by 7 bases, with 7 bases of the junction left unmatched. CDR3 amino acids: CASSLAGGLGNEQFF. CDR3 in DNA: TGTGCCAGCAGCTTAGCGGGAGGCCTCGGGAATGAGCAGTTCTTC.

This clonotype has at least ten counts. The genes are TRBV7-2 and TRBJ2-2, with TRBD2 identical over 9 bases. In germline, CDR1 is SGHTA, CDR2 FQGNSA. This CDR3 spans 17 amino acids. Germline trimming cut 5 bases from V and 6 bases from J; bases unmatched to any gene: 13. CDR3 protein: CASSPRRSSGKAGELFF. CDR3 DNA: TGTGCCAGCAGCCCAAGGAGGTCTAGCGGGAAGGCCGGGGAGCTGTTTTTT.

This clonotype was picked up many times. The J gene is TRBJ2-1, the V gene TRBV3-1; TRBD2 matches 10 bases. J was trimmed by 5 bases and V by 6 bases; bases with no gene match: 4. CDR1 is LGHDT and CDR2 is YNNKEL in the germline V gene (reference sequence). This CDR3 spans 14 amino acids. The chain's CDR3 is CASRLAGKDNEQFF. In DNA form, the CDR3 reads TGTGCCAGCAGACTAGCGGGAAAGGACAATGAGCAGTTCTTC.

At least ten counts were recorded for this clonotype. This chain joins TRBV20-1 and TRBJ2-3; weak D call: TRBD2 (5 bases). Germline loops: CDR1 DFQATT, CDR2 SNEGSKA (reference sequence). Trimming left V 0 bases short and J 0 bases short, with 22 bases between. CDR3 length: 19 amino acids. The CDR3 region has the DNA TGCAGTGCTAGAGATCCAGGCTTAGGCGGGTCCTTTAGCACAGATACGCAGTATTTT. Translation: CSARDPGLGGSFSTDTQYF.

The V and J genes are TRBV7-2 and TRBJ2-5; D gene uncertain. The CDR3 is 13 residues long. V was clipped by 5 bases and J by 2 bases, with 9 bases between them. CDR1 and CDR2 from the germline V gene are SGHTA and FQGNSA. CDR3 loop: CASSPRWQETQYF. Written as DNA, the CDR3 is TGTGCCAGCAGCCCTCGTTGGCAAGAGACCCAGTACTTC.

At least ten counts were recorded for this clonotype. This rearrangement joins TRBV20-1 to TRBJ2-7; TRBD2 is a possible D gene (5 bases). The CDR3 contains 14 residues. V was cut by 6 bases and J by 2 bases, with 17 bases left in between. Germline CDR1 and CDR2: DFQATT and SNEGSKA (reference sequence). The CDR3 reads CSARENSRAYEQYF. The CDR3 coding sequence is TGCAGTGCGAGGGAGAACTCCCGCGCCTACGAGCAGTACTTC.

Remarks on this clonotype: Given a far larger clone just one base away, this is likely a sequencing read error. This chain links TRBV20-1 with TRBJ2-5; TRBD2 is a possible D gene (6 bases). The J call may be faulty, since TRBJ2-1 better matches the DNA end. Germline CDR1 and CDR2: DFQATT and SNEGSKA (reference sequence). This CDR3 is built from 14 residues. CDR3 nucleotide sequence: TGCAGTGCTAAAGGTTGGGGGAGGTGCAATGAGCAGTTCTTC. Its protein is CSAKGWGRCNEQFF.

To note about this clonotype: Germline is not matched at one junction end, which may reflect a read error. The chain has TRBV12-3 or TRBV12-4 and TRBJ2-1; D remains ambiguous. This CDR3 is built from 13 residues. In DNA form, the CDR3 reads TGTGCCACCAGTTTGCGTAGATTTTATGAGCAGTTCTTC. Amino acid sequence: CATSLRRFYEQFF.

V gene TRBV11-2 combines with J gene TRBJ1-2; D possibly corresponds to TRBD1 (5 bases). Trimming pared 8 bases from V and 8 bases from J, leaving 18 bases between. There are 13 residues in the CDR3. The germline V gene has CDR1 SGHAT and CDR2 FQNNGV. CDR3 sequence: CASSRVGDWGYTF. The CDR3 DNA reads as TGTGCCAGCTCACGAGTGGGGGATTGGGGCTACACCTTC.

The chain carries TRBV4-1 and TRBJ2-5; TRBD2 agrees at 16 bases. CDR1 is MGHRA, CDR2 YSYEKL, per germline. The junction had 10 bases not matched to a gene; V was cut back by 2 bases and J by 1 base. The CDR3 is 20 residues long. The CDR3 here is CASSQPGTSGRVMGQETQYF. In nucleotides, the CDR3 is TGCGCCAGCAGCCAACCTGGGACTAGCGGGAGGGTTATGGGCCAAGAGACCCAGTACTTC.

This clonotype was picked up many times. This chain joins TRBV5-1 and TRBJ2-2, with 13 positions matching TRBD2. The CDR3 totals 16 residues. With V trimmed by 4 bases and J by 5 bases, 5 bases remained unmatched. CDR1 and CDR2 from the germline V gene are SGHRS and YFSETQ. The CDR3 reads CASSGGLAGVTGELFF. The DNA of the CDR3 is TGCGCCAGCAGCGGCGGACTAGCGGGAGTTACCGGGGAGCTGTTTTTT.

V is TRBV30 and J is TRBJ2-7; D gene ambiguous. Germline assignment: CDR1 GTSNPN and CDR2 SVGIG (reference sequence). This CDR3 is built from 14 residues. V was pared by 7 bases and J by 5 bases, with 21 bases between. The CDR3 nucleotides are TGTGCCTTCCTCCCGTCTAATTTCCCCGACGAGCAGTACTTC. Residues: CAFLPSNFPDEQYF.

The J gene is TRBJ1-4, the V gene TRBV20-1, with D unresolved. Trimming pared 6 bases from V and 2 bases from J, leaving 16 bases between. Germline loops: CDR1 DFQATT, CDR2 SNEGSKA (reference sequence). The CDR3 length is 15 residues. This chain's CDR3 is CSAPGRTSTNEKLFF. In nucleotides, the CDR3 is TGCAGTGCCCCGGGCAGGACGTCGACTAATGAAAAACTGTTTTTT.

This clonotype was seen repeatedly, ten times or more. This sequence joins TRBV29-1 and TRBJ2-1; D unresolved. The germline gives CDR1 SQVTM, CDR2 ANQGSEA. The CDR3 contains 13 residues. V was pared by 5 bases and J by 0 bases, with 8 bases between. CDR3 in DNA: TGCAGCGTTACTAAGAGCTCCTACAATGAGCAGTTCTTC. Its protein product is CSVTKSSYNEQFF.

The chain carries TRBV20-1 and TRBJ2-1; 10 nucleotides align to TRBD2. Germline V gene sequence: CDR1 DFQATT, CDR2 SNEGSKA (reference sequence). Losses at the gene ends were 3 bases for V and 9 bases for J; bases not matched to a gene: 5. This CDR3 comprises 13 residues. In DNA, the CDR3 is TGCAGTGCTAGTTCTAGCGGGAGTCGTGAGCAGTTCTTC. It yields the protein CSASSSGSREQFF.

This clonotype was seen only a few times. One junction end does not reproduce the germline sequence, and a read error may be involved. The chain recombines TRBV5-1 with TRBJ2-5, with D uncertain. The germline V gene encodes CDR1 SGHRS and CDR2 YFSETQ. The CDR3 extends over 12 amino acids. CDR3 sequence (DNA): TGCGCCAGCAGCTTGGCCGGACCCGCCGAAGTCTTC. Amino acid sequence: CASSLAGPAEVF.

This clonotype was seen many times. The rearrangement uses TRBV29-1 and TRBJ2-1; the match to TRBD2 covers 7 bases. The CDR3 loop spans 10 amino acids. Germline V gene sequence: CDR1 SQVTM, CDR2 ANQGSEA. After removal of 2 bases from V and 16 bases from J, the junction contained 5 bases not matched to a gene. CDR3 nucleotides: TGCAGCGTTGAAACGGGAGGCGAATTCTTC. Protein product: CSVETGGEFF.

This clonotype was observed many times. The CDR3 loop is CASSVNPGDSAYNEQFF. The DNA for the CDR3 is TGTGCCAGCAGCGTTAACCCGGGGGACAGCGCCTACAATGAGCAGTTCTTC. The chain employs TRBV9 and TRBJ2-1; maybe TRBD1 (7 bases). Germline V lookup: CDR1 SGDLS, CDR2 YYNGEE. The CDR3 has 17 residues. Trimming stripped 2 bases from V and 2 bases from J, with 17 bases between.

This clonotype was observed many times. The rearrangement links TRBV7-9 to TRBJ2-7; 11 nucleotides line up with TRBD2. J gave up 0 bases and V 5 bases, and 3 bases lay outside the gene matches. Germline-derived CDR1 and CDR2 are SEHNR and FQNEAQ (reference sequence). The CDR3 runs to 15 residues. The CDR3 spells CASSELAGVSYEQYF. In DNA, the CDR3 is TGTGCCAGCAGCGAACTAGCGGGAGTCTCCTACGAGCAGTACTTC.

The chain couples TRBV6-1 to TRBJ1-2, with D uncertain. The germline gives CDR1 MNHNS, CDR2 SASEGT. The germline V and J ends were trimmed by 2 bases and 0 bases, with 10 bases remaining between them. The CDR3 is made up of 15 amino acids. The chain's CDR3 is CASSETGLTNYGYTF. The CDR3, as DNA: TGTGCCAGCAGTGAAACCGGCCTAACTAACTATGGCTACACCTTC.

This chain links TRBV5-1 with TRBJ2-1; D is ambiguous. V was cut by 0 bases and J by 1 base, with 11 bases left in between. The CDR3 length is 16 residues. Germline lookup yields CDR1 SGHRS and CDR2 YFSETQ. The chain's CDR3 is CASSLGVARSYNEQFF. The CDR3 DNA reads as TGCGCCAGCAGCTTGGGGGTAGCTAGATCCTACAATGAGCAGTTCTTC.

The chain carries TRBV12-3 or TRBV12-4 and TRBJ2-6; unclear D gene. This CDR3 has 18 residues. Trimming removed 8 bases at V and 1 base at J, with 21 bases between. CDR3 in amino acids: CASSTQTQILSGANVLTF. CDR3 coding DNA: TGTGCCAGCTCAACTCAAACCCAGATCCTATCTGGGGCCAACGTCCTGACTTTC.

This clonotype was picked up one time. Given a much more abundant clone one base away, this may be a read error. The chain is built from TRBV28 and TRBJ2-7; the match to TRBD1 covers 10 bases. V gave up 8 bases and J gave up 7 bases; unmatched junction bases: 11. The germline gives CDR1 MDHEN, CDR2 SYDVKM. The CDR3 runs 14 residues. CDR3 amino acids: CASLRGGTGVEQYF. CDR3 coding DNA: TGTGCCAGCCTCAGGGGAGGGACAGGGGTGGAGCAGTACTTC.

This clonotype has ten or more counts. The V gene is TRBV5-7, the J gene TRBJ1-1; unclear D gene. TRBV5-7 counts as an open reading frame of uncertain function. Trimming cost V 1 base and J 1 base, with 17 bases left between them. The CDR3 contains 17 residues. The CDR3 is CASSLIIPRISNTEAFF. As DNA, the CDR3 is TGTGCCAGCAGCTTGATCATCCCAAGAATCTCGAACACTGAAGCTTTCTTT.

This clonotype was observed many times. The rearrangement joins TRBV10-1 to TRBJ2-3, with TRBD2 matching 11 bases. The CDR3 is made up of 16 amino acids. V dropped 4 bases and J dropped 1; count of bases not matched to a gene: 4. Germline V CDR1 and CDR2: WNHNN, SYGVQD (reference sequence). The CDR3 nucleotides read TGCGCCAGCAGTGTTACTAGCGGGGGACGCACAGATACGCAGTATTTT. Translating it yields CASSVTSGGRTDTQYF.

This clonotype was counted at least ten times. The rearrangement links TRBV2 to TRBJ2-7, with TRBD1 identical over 11 bases. The CDR3 is 16 amino acids. Trimming took 10 bases from V and 6 from J; bases not matched to a gene: 17. The V gene's germline CDR1 is SNHLY and CDR2 FYNNEI. CDR3: CAIPGTGGRLSGEQYF. Written as DNA, the CDR3 is TGTGCCATTCCCGGGACAGGGGGGCGCTTATCCGGCGAGCAGTACTTC.

At least ten counts were recorded for this clonotype. The chain uses TRBV5-1 and TRBJ2-1; D not certain. Trimming removed 4 bases from V and 5 bases from J, with 16 bases in between. The CDR3 consists of 15 residues. Germline CDR1 SGHRS, CDR2 YFSETQ. The CDR3 DNA reads as TGCGCCAGCAGCCGCCTAGAGAAGGGCGACAATGAGCAGTTCTTC. As protein: CASSRLEKGDNEQFF.